This record covers a single T cell receptor beta chain. Clones were read by immunoSEQ multiplex PCR, and TCRdb kept only the in-frame ones, dropping some. The repertoire holds approximately 250,000 clones, with less than 95% as singletons. The data belong to a study of blood T cell repertoires in COVID-19. V lost 8 bases and J lost 7, with 15 bases in between. Germline CDR1 is WSHSY and CDR2 is SAAADI. The CDR3 runs 14 residues. The TCR comes from a man in his forties or fifties who had been exposed to COVID-19. The rearrangement joins TRBV10-2 to TRBJ1-6; D gene ambiguous. The sequencing sample was made of PBMCs or T cells enriched from blood (not recorded which). The CDR3 sequence: CASWPSSPNSPLHF. The CDR3 DNA reads TGCGCCAGCTGGCCTTCTTCCCCGAATTCACCCCTCCACTTT.